This TCR beta chain was found in a study of shared clonotypes between healthy human individuals. General observations from the study: It was expected that sequencing depth would affect clonotype sharing among donors.

The repertoire was sequenced with immunoSEQ multiplex PCR; TCRdb's copy has only in-frame clones and lacks some. The sample consists of about 92,000 clones, over 40% of them appearing once. Losses at the gene ends were 1 base for V and 0 bases for J; bases not matched to a gene: 5. Germline lookup yields CDR1 GTSNPN and CDR2 SVGIG (reference sequence). The CDR3 is 16 amino acids. Only Caucasian adults living in Nashville, Tennessee made up the donor group. Concerning this clone itself: The target antigen is unknown.

The chain employs TRBV30 and TRBJ2-7; TRBD2 aligns across 11 bases. Sequencing was carried out using PBMCs. This sequence originates from a woman between 40 and 55 years old in good health. Some clones in this sample may be carry-over from other donors' samples. CDR3: CAWSGLAGPYSYEQYF. As DNA, the CDR3 is TGTGCCTGGAGTGGACTAGCGGGACCATACTCCTACGAGCAGTACTTC.